This T cell receptor beta chain was captured by sequencing in a study of neurological immune-mediated disorders. The cDNA was synthesized by means of template-switch 5'RACE, which was carried out with 10-nucleotide random UMIs. Each CDR3 protein gets one entry after TCRdb re-called the 5' RACE reads with MiXCR. Of approximately 41,000 distinct CDR3 sequences in the sample, around 13% were seen once. Germline assignment: CDR1 SGHRS and CDR2 YFSETQ. Trimming cost V 8 bases and J 5 bases, with 19 bases left between them. The CDR3 has 14 residues. This TCR came from a woman in her fifties or sixties with HTLV-1-associated myelopathy (HAM/TSP). The material sequenced was CD4+ T cells from blood. The rearrangement joins TRBV5-1 to TRBJ1-2; possible D gene TRBD1, 6 bases. CDR3 coding DNA: TGCGCCAGAAGCCCACAGACAGGACAATATGGCTACACCTTC. Translated: CARSPQTGQYGYTF.